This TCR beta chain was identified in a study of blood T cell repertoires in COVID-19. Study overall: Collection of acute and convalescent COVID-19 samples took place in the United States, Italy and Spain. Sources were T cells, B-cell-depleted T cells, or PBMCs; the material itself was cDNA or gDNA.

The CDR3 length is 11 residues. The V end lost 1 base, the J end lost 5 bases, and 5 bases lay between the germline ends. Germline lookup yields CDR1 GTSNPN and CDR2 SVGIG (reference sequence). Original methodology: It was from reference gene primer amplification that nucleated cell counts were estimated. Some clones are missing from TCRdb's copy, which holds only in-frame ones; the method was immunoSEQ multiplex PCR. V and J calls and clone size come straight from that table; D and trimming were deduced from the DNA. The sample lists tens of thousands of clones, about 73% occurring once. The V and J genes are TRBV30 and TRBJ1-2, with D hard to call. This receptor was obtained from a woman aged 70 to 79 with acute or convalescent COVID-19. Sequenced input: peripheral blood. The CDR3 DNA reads TGTGCCTGGAGTGCTACTTATGGCTACACCTTC. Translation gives CAWSATYGYTF.